The clone carrying this T cell receptor beta chain was counted a few times. The target antigen is unknown. The source of the sample is a study of T cells in Graves' hyperthyroidism and ophthalmopathy. Study observations and caveats: A 13 V-J signature model discriminated ophthalmopathy versus stable hyperthyroidism.

Patients were excluded for uncontrolled infection, other autoimmune disease, pregnancy or lactation. From RNA transcripts, TCR beta CDR3 regions were amplified. The primer set for the first-round RT-PCR of the TCR CDR3 was HTBI. TCRdb re-analysed the multiplex PCR reads in MiXCR, keeping a single row per CDR3 protein. Among some 320,000 distinct CDR3 sequences listed, roughly 15% were seen once. Sequenced input: blood. The sequence was collected from a woman aged 40 to 55 with Graves' ophthalmopathy.

CDR3: CASSIGRDRISGYTF. DNA of the CDR3: TGTGCCAGTAGTATCGGTCGTGACAGGATAAGCGGCTACACCTTC. The rearrangement links TRBV19 to TRBJ1-2, with D possibly being TRBD1 (6 bases). CDR3 length equals 15 residues. The V gene's germline CDR1 is LNHDA and CDR2 SQIVND (reference sequence). Between the trimmed V and J ends, which lost 3 bases and 8 bases, there was a span of 19 bases.